A selection of T cell receptor beta chains follows, all from one sample in a study of PD-1 blockade in classical Hodgkin lymphoma. Some clones are missing from TCRdb's copy, which holds only in-frame ones; the method was immunoSEQ multiplex PCR. The repertoire has some 21,000 clones, about two thirds of them found once; the top ten carry almost 6%. Material: peripheral blood mononuclear cells (PBMCs), obtained at baseline. These receptors all come from a human donor with classical Hodgkin lymphoma. Both conserved end residues are part of each CDR3. The D gene is left open where the match is weak. Where a row states a size, it is once, few, many or the class of an expanded clone; other rows omit it.

V gene	D gene	clone size	J gene	CDR3 protein	CDR3 DNA
TRBV5-4	TRBD1	.	TRBJ2-7	CASSLVQGVEQYF	TGTGCCAGCAGCTTGGTCCAGGGGGTTGAGCAGTACTTC
TRBV6-5	.	.	TRBJ1-2	CASSYSEATFYGYTF	TGTGCCAGCAGTTACTCGGAGGCCACCTTCTATGGCTACACCTTC
TRBV19	TRBD1	.	TRBJ1-6	CASSAAGGGYNSPLHF	TGTGCCAGTAGTGCTGCAGGGGGCGGATATAATTCACCCCTCCACTTT
TRBV6-5	.	.	TRBJ2-5	CASSYSNGAETQYF	TGTGCCAGCAGTTACTCGAATGGGGCAGAGACCCAGTACTTC
TRBV5-1	TRBD2	.	TRBJ2-5	CASSLAGSGGQETQYF	TGCGCCAGCAGCTTGGCGGGTAGCGGGGGACAAGAGACCCAGTACTTC
TRBV9	.	.	TRBJ2-3	CASSEGPTDTQYF	TGTGCCAGCAGCGAGGGCCCCACAGATACGCAGTATTTT
TRBV9	.	few	TRBJ2-3	CASSVGAKPYTDTQYF	TGTGCCAGCAGCGTAGGGGCTAAGCCATACACAGATACGCAGTATTTT
TRBV30	.	.	TRBJ1-2	CAWGDMSLAGYTF	TGTGCCTGGGGGGACATGAGTTTAGCGGGCTACACCTTC
TRBV4-3	.	few	TRBJ1-2	CASSQDRGNYGYTF	TGCGCCAGCAGCCAAGACAGGGGTAACTATGGCTACACCTTC
TRBV21-1	.	.	TRBJ1-4	CASSFGPFQKLFF	TGTGCCAGCAGTTTCGGCCCATTCCAAAAACTGTTTTTT
TRBV6-9	TRBD1	.	TRBJ2-7	CASSGTGGYEQYF	TGTGCCAGCAGTGGGACAGGGGGCTACGAGCAGTACTTC
TRBV27	TRBD2	.	TRBJ2-5	CASSLGLAGVETQYF	TGTGCCAGCAGTTTAGGGCTAGCGGGAGTGGAGACCCAGTACTTC
TRBV30	.	few	TRBJ2-1	CAWSRDSYNEQFF	TGTGCCTGGAGTAGAGACAGTTACAATGAGCAGTTCTTC
TRBV4-1	TRBD1	.	TRBJ1-6	CASSVFLRQGANSPLHF	TGCGCCAGCAGCGTCTTCCTCAGACAGGGCGCTAATTCACCCCTCCACTTT
TRBV28	TRBD1	medium-sized	TRBJ1-5	CASSLTGMDQPQHF	TGTGCCAGCAGCCTGACAGGGATGGATCAGCCCCAGCATTTT
TRBV19	.	.	TRBJ2-6	CASSIVFSGANVLTF	TGTGCCAGTAGTATAGTTTTCTCTGGGGCCAACGTCCTGACTTTC
TRBV4-1	.	.	TRBJ1-2	CASSHGHPNYGYTF	TGCGCCAGCAGCCACGGCCATCCTAACTATGGCTACACCTTC
TRBV7-9	.	.	TRBJ1-2	CASSLWPEPSNYGYTF	TGTGCCAGCAGCTTATGGCCGGAACCTTCTAACTATGGCTACACCTTC
TRBV11-3	TRBD1	.	TRBJ2-7	CASSLGTGSYEQYF	TGTGCCAGCAGCTTGGGGACAGGGTCCTACGAGCAGTACTTC
TRBV15	TRBD1	few	TRBJ1-2	CATSTGTGYGGYTF	TGTGCCACCAGCACAGGGACAGGGTACGGTGGCTACACCTTC
TRBV18	.	.	TRBJ1-5	CASPRTGNQPQHF	TGTGCCAGCCCCCGAACAGGAAATCAGCCCCAGCATTTT
TRBV28	.	.	TRBJ2-5	CASSPSGATQYF	TGTGCCAGCAGTCCTTCCGGCGCCACCCAGTACTTC
TRBV18	.	.	TRBJ2-7	CASSPTGTSEQYF	TGTGCCAGCTCACCGACCGGGACCTCCGAGCAGTACTTC
TRBV11-2	.	.	TRBJ2-6	CASSQTGYGANVLTF	TGTGCCAGCAGTCAGACAGGTTATGGGGCCAACGTCCTGACTTTC
TRBV6-1	.	once	TRBJ2-7	CASNRPQGEQYF	TGTGCCAGCAACCGACCCCAGGGGGAGCAGTACTTC
TRBV25-1	.	.	TRBJ1-2	CASSERWTTGGYTF	TGTGCCAGCAGTGAAAGGTGGACGACCGGGGGCTACACCTTC
TRBV5-6	.	.	TRBJ2-7	CASSFRRLAVGEQYF	TGTGCCAGCAGCTTCCGTCGGCTAGCCGTGGGGGAGCAGTACTTC
TRBV27	.	few	TRBJ2-5	CASSPDGEETQYF	TGTGCCAGCAGTCCTGACGGAGAAGAGACCCAGTACTTC
TRBV21-1	.	few	TRBJ2-1	CASSNPDRNNEQFF	TGTGCCAGCAGCAACCCGGACAGGAACAATGAGCAGTTCTTC
TRBV30	.	few	TRBJ1-2	CAWSLGTLGGYTF	TGTGCCTGGAGTTTAGGGACCCTAGGCGGCTACACCTTC
TRBV27	TRBD2	medium-sized	TRBJ2-7	CASGTSGRAYEQYF	TGTGCCAGCGGGACTAGCGGGAGGGCCTACGAGCAGTACTTC
TRBV11-2	.	.	TRBJ2-7	CASSLGGDNSYEQYF	TGTGCCAGCAGCTTAGGAGGGGACAACTCCTACGAGCAGTACTTC
TRBV28	.	.	TRBJ2-1	CASSRLYNEQFF	TGTGCCAGCAGTAGACTTTACAATGAGCAGTTCTTC
TRBV27	.	.	TRBJ2-6	CASRLYSGANVLTF	TGTGCCAGCAGACTTTACTCTGGGGCCAACGTCCTGACTTTC